This is a list of T cell receptor beta chains from one sample in a study of T cells after yellow fever vaccination. TCRdb redid the calling of the 5' RACE reads with MiXCR, one entry per CDR3 protein. The sample yields about 340,000 distinct CDR3 sequences, approximately 12% seen once. The sequenced sample was CD4+ T cells sorted from PBMCs, obtained 15 days after the yellow fever booster vaccination. Receptors were obtained from a man aged 18 to 29 who received the YFV17D yellow fever vaccine. Both conserved end residues are part of each CDR3. A D gene is named only where the DNA matches it firmly. A clone size is listed for some rows: how often the clone was seen (once, few, many), or a class if it is expanded.

cdr3_nt | cdr3_aa | j_call | clone_size | v_call | d_call
TGCGCCAGCAGCCAAGACTACGCCAGCCTTGACACCGGGGAGCTGTTTTTT | CASSQDYASLDTGELFF | TRBJ2-2 | few | TRBV4-1 | NA
TGCGCCAGCAGCTTGGCCTCGTGGACCTCTAATGAAAAACTGTTTTTT | CASSLASWTSNEKLFF | TRBJ1-4 | NA | TRBV5-1 | NA
TGTGCCAGCAGTGATGCGGGGAGAGGTGATACGCAGTATTTT | CASSDAGRGDTQYF | TRBJ2-3 | few | TRBV2 | NA
TGTGCCAGCAGTTACCTGAGACGGGTTGGGGAAAAACTGTTTTTT | CASSYLRRVGEKLFF | TRBJ1-4 | few | TRBV6-5 | NA
TGCGCCAGCAGCCAGGGACCGGACAGAAACCCTTACAATGAGCAGTTCTTC | CASSQGPDRNPYNEQFF | TRBJ2-1 | NA | TRBV4-3 | NA
TGTGCCAGCAGTTACTCGATTGGGACTAGCACCTCCCCTGAGCAGTTCTTC | CASSYSIGTSTSPEQFF | TRBJ2-1 | NA | TRBV6-2/TRBV6-3 | TRBD2
TGTGCCAGCAGCTTAGCGCCCAGCCAAGAGACCCAGTACTTC | CASSLAPSQETQYF | TRBJ2-5 | many | TRBV7-2 | NA
TGCGCCAGCAGCTTTCGTGGTTTAGGGGGCGCTGGGGCCAACGTCCTGACTTTC | CASSFRGLGGAGANVLTF | TRBJ2-6 | NA | TRBV4-1 | TRBD1
TGTGCCAGCAGTGCAGGGGCAGGCAATCAGCCCCAGCATTTT | CASSAGAGNQPQHF | TRBJ1-5 | NA | TRBV6-2/TRBV6-3 | NA
TGTGCCAGCAGCCCAACCGGGACAGGGGTGTTATGGGCTTTCTTT | CASSPTGTGVLWAFF | TRBJ1-1 | many | TRBV7-2 | TRBD1
TGTGCCAGCAGCCTTCGGGACCAAGCGAACACTGAAGCTTTCTTT | CASSLRDQANTEAFF | TRBJ1-1 | NA | TRBV7-2 | NA
TGCGCCAGCGGGGGAAGTAGCGGAAACACCGGGGAGCTGTTTTTT | CASGGSSGNTGELFF | TRBJ2-2 | NA | TRBV5-1 | NA
TGTGCCAGCAGTTCGACCGGGACAGGAATCTACAATGAGCAGTTCTTC | CASSSTGTGIYNEQFF | TRBJ2-1 | few | TRBV28 | TRBD1
TGCAGTGTTGCACGGGGAAGGCCGATCACTGAAGCTTTCTTT | CSVARGRPITEAFF | TRBJ1-1 | many | TRBV20-1 | NA
TGTGCCAGCAGCGACTACAGGGCTGGCTACACCTTC | CASSDYRAGYTF | TRBJ1-2 | NA | TRBV7-8 | NA
TGCGCCAGCAGCCAAGTTTTACGTCGACAGGGCCATGGCTACACCTTC | CASSQVLRRQGHGYTF | TRBJ1-2 | many | TRBV4-1 | TRBD1
TGTGCCAGCACCTCCCGTAGCTCCTATAATTCACCCCTCCACTTT | CASTSRSSYNSPLHF | TRBJ1-6 | few | TRBV7-2 | NA
TGCAGTGCTACGGTAAAACGGGCCGCGGAAGCTTTCTTT | CSATVKRAAEAFF | TRBJ1-1 | NA | TRBV20-1 | NA
TGCGCCAGCAGCCAAGCACAGGCTCCTAATGAAAAACTGTTTTTT | CASSQAQAPNEKLFF | TRBJ1-4 | few | TRBV4-1 | NA
TGTGCCAGCAGGGAGCAGGGGGCGCATCATGGCTACACCTTC | CASREQGAHHGYTF | TRBJ1-2 | NA | TRBV27 | TRBD1
TGTGCCAGCAGCTTAGCACAGATCATGAACACTGAAGCTTTCTTT | CASSLAQIMNTEAFF | TRBJ1-1 | few | TRBV7-9 | NA
TGTGCCAGCAGCCCCGGGAGGGGGCATGGAACAGATACGCAGTATTTT | CASSPGRGHGTDTQYF | TRBJ2-3 | few | TRBV7-3 | NA
TGCAGTGCTAGAGGGCTGGGGACAGGGGTCGCCTATAATTCACCCCTCCACTTT | CSARGLGTGVAYNSPLHF | TRBJ1-6 | NA | TRBV20-1 | TRBD1
TGTGCCAGCAGCACCCGGACAGACTATGGCTACACCTTC | CASSTRTDYGYTF | TRBJ1-2 | NA | TRBV9 | NA
TGTGCCACCGCGTGGGGCAGGAACACTGAAGCTTTCTTT | CATAWGRNTEAFF | TRBJ1-1 | NA | TRBV10-3 | NA
TGTGCCAGCAGTTACAACCCAACAGGGACCCAGTACTTC | CASSYNPTGTQYF | TRBJ2-5 | NA | TRBV6-2/TRBV6-3 | NA
TGTGCCAGCAGCTTAGATTGGGGCCCCTACAATGAGCAGTTCTTC | CASSLDWGPYNEQFF | TRBJ2-1 | NA | TRBV7-2 | NA
TGCGCCAGCAGCTTGGAGGCTGTGGGCACCGGGGAGCTGTTTTTT | CASSLEAVGTGELFF | TRBJ2-2 | few | TRBV5-1 | NA
TGCAGTGCTAGAGACCCCGGGACAGCGAACACTGAAGCTTTCTTT | CSARDPGTANTEAFF | TRBJ1-1 | NA | TRBV20-1 | TRBD1
TGTGCCAGCAGCCCTAGTCGAGGGCCCAGCACAGATACGCAGTATTTT | CASSPSRGPSTDTQYF | TRBJ2-3 | few | TRBV7-6 | NA
TGTGCCAGCAGCTTTGGCGGGGTATTTGGCAATGAGCAGTTCTTC | CASSFGGVFGNEQFF | TRBJ2-1 | many | TRBV7-7 | NA